This paragraph covers one T cell receptor beta chain sequence. This entry comes from a study of blood T cell repertoires in COVID-19. Across the whole study: The study drew acute and convalescent COVID-19 samples from the United States, Italy and Spain.

Germline V gives CDR1 SGHRS, CDR2 YFSETQ. CDR3 length equals 16 residues. V was shortened by 0 bases and J by 1 base, with 13 bases between the two germline ends. Original methodology: Reference gene primer amplification gave nucleated cell count estimates. Sequencing used immunoSEQ multiplex PCR; TCRdb keeps in-frame clones, though not all of them. V and J calls and clone size follow that table, whereas D and trimming were derived from the DNA. The sample has about 160,000 clones, roughly 80% seen once. Participants' own reports of clinical history determined their cohort assignment. The gene calls are TRBV5-1 and TRBJ1-1; weak D call: TRBD1 (6 bases). The sequenced sample was PBMCs or T cells enriched from blood (not recorded which). This TCR was recovered from a woman in her sixties or seventies who had recovered from COVID-19. The CDR3 spells CASSLVGRGKNTEAFF. For the CDR3, the DNA is TGCGCCAGCAGCTTGGTGGGCAGGGGAAAGAACACTGAAGCTTTCTTT.